The 17 T cell receptor beta chains below come from one sample, sequenced in a study of shared clonotypes between healthy human individuals. Some clones are missing from TCRdb's copy, which holds only in-frame ones; the method was immunoSEQ multiplex PCR. The table has 730,000 or so clones, 55% to 75% seen once. The sample comprised memory CD4+ T cells sorted from blood. Indicated subset: CD45RA-negative fraction. These receptors were taken from a woman in her twenties or thirties in good health.

The chain joins TRBV7-9 to TRBJ2-7; TRBD2 matches 8 bases. Unmatched junction bases numbered 4, after V lost 3 bases and J lost 3 bases. The V gene's germline CDR1 is SEHNR and CDR2 FQNEAQ (reference sequence). The CDR3 extends over 14 amino acids. The CDR3 sequence: CASSLSGGDYEQYF. Here the CDR3 DNA reads TGTGCCAGCAGCTTGTCCGGGGGGGACTACGAGCAGTACTTC.

The V and J genes are TRBV5-1 and TRBJ2-3; either TRBD1 or TRBD2 may fit D (5 bases each). CDR1 SGHRS and CDR2 YFSETQ come from the germline V gene. Trimming cost V 0 bases and J 1 base, with 12 bases left between them. The length of the CDR3 is 16 residues. CDR3 in DNA: TGCGCCAGCAGCTTGGGGGGCCCAGCGGGCACAGATACGCAGTATTTT. It yields the protein CASSLGGPAGTDTQYF.

The chain employs TRBV19 and TRBJ2-1; D is tentatively TRBD1 or TRBD2 (5 bases each). Trimming left V 3 bases short and J 5 bases short, with 14 bases between. The V gene's germline CDR1 is LNHDA and CDR2 SQIVND (reference sequence). This CDR3 is 15 amino acids long. The CDR3 loop is CASSILGVLDNEQFF. The DNA of the CDR3 is TGTGCCAGTAGTATTCTGGGGGTTCTGGACAATGAGCAGTTCTTC. Full variable domain (missing parts from reference TRBV19 and TRBJ2-1): DGGITQSPKYLFRKEGQNVTLSCEQNLNHDAMYWYRQDPGQGLRLIYYSQIVNDFQKGDIAEGYSVSREKKESFPLTVTSAQKNPTAFYLCASSILGVLDNEQFFGPGTRLTVL.

As to this clone: A much larger clone lies a single base off, so this may be a read error. V is TRBV7-9 and J is TRBJ2-5, with TRBD1 as a possible D gene (6 bases). CDR1 and CDR2 from the germline V gene are SEHNR and FQNEAQ (reference sequence). The V end was cut by 2 bases, the J end by 4 bases, with 8 bases between. The CDR3 is 13 amino acids. CDR3 in amino acids: CASSLQGPETQYF. DNA of the CDR3: TGTGCCAGCAGCTTACAGGGGCCAGAGACCCAGTACTTC.

This clone was seen more than once but under ten times. The rearrangement links TRBV11-3 to TRBJ2-7, with 9 bases identical to TRBD2. The V gene's germline CDR1 is SGHNT and CDR2 YENEEA. V shed 3 bases and J 4 bases; nucleotides not matched to a gene: 19. This CDR3 is 19 amino acids long. This chain's CDR3 is CASSFTRERTSEVLYEQYF. CDR3 nucleotides: TGTGCCAGCAGCTTCACCCGGGAAAGGACTAGCGAGGTACTGTACGAGCAGTACTTC.

The chain links TRBV25-1 to TRBJ2-6, with TRBD2 as a possible D gene (6 bases). This CDR3 region has 17 residues. V lost 10 bases and J lost 2, with 21 bases in between. Germline V gives CDR1 MGHDK, CDR2 SYGVNS. The CDR3 coding sequence is TGTGCCATCTTTTTACTCGGGAGAATAGCTGGGGCCAACGTCCTGACTTTC. It yields the protein CAIFLLGRIAGANVLTF.

As to this clone: The identical CDR3 is also encoded by other nucleotide sequences in the sample. The chain uses TRBV28 and TRBJ2-2; 10 nucleotides line up with TRBD2. This CDR3 comprises 16 residues. Germline values: CDR1 MDHEN, CDR2 SYDVKM. The V segment lost 4 bases and the J segment 5 bases; nucleotides outside the gene matches: 7. CDR3 sequence reads: CASSSPAGGPTGELFF. The CDR3 DNA is TGTGCCAGCAGTTCCCCAGCGGGAGGGCCAACCGGGGAGCTGTTTTTT.

This clone came up a few times. In DNA form, the CDR3 reads TGTGCCAGTAGAGAGGACAGGACTAGCACAGATACGCAGTATTTT. Translating it yields CASREDRTSTDTQYF. This chain joins TRBV19 and TRBJ2-3; 7 bases line up with TRBD1. V dropped 6 bases and J dropped 0; count of bases not matched to a gene: 6. Germline CDR1 and CDR2: LNHDA and SQIVND (reference sequence). CDR3 length: 15 amino acids.

This CDR3 reads CASSTISRGSNQPQHF. The CDR3 DNA follows: TGTGCCAGTAGTACTATAAGTAGGGGTAGCAATCAGCCCCAGCATTTT. This sequence joins TRBV19 and TRBJ1-5, with D maybe TRBD1 (5 bases). Per the germline V gene, CDR1 is LNHDA and CDR2 is SQIVND (reference sequence). CDR3 length: 16 amino acids. The V end lost 4 bases, the J end lost 0 bases, and 13 bases lay between the germline ends. Based on the CDR3 plus reference TRBV19 and TRBJ1-5, the full variable domain is DGGITQSPKYLFRKEGQNVTLSCEQNLNHDAMYWYRQDPGQGLRLIYYSQIVNDFQKGDIAEGYSVSREKKESFPLTVTSAQKNPTAFYLCASSTISRGSNQPQHFGDGTRLSIL.

In its sample, this clone was seen a few times. The chain recombines TRBV4-1 with TRBJ1-2; D remains ambiguous. The CDR3 has 15 amino acids. CDR1 MGHRA and CDR2 YSYEKL come from the germline V gene. V lost 2 bases and J lost 1, with 11 bases in between. The DNA of the CDR3 is TGCGCCAGCAGCCAACCCAGTGCTGATAACTATGGCTACACCTTC. Translation gives CASSQPSADNYGYTF.

The J gene is TRBJ2-1, the V gene TRBV28, with TRBD2 matching 9 bases. V lost 7 bases and J lost 4; bases outside the gene matches: 8. Germline CDR1 is MDHEN and CDR2 is SYDVKM. The CDR3 totals 15 residues. The CDR3 DNA reads TGTGCCAGCAAAAGGAGGACTAGCGTATACAATGAGCAGTTCTTC. Residues: CASKRRTSVYNEQFF.

This chain joins TRBV6-5 and TRBJ1-2, with 8 bases fitting TRBD1. The CDR3 extends over 13 amino acids. Germline V gives CDR1 MNHEY, CDR2 SVGAGI. V gave up 6 bases and J gave up 7 bases; unmatched junction bases: 7. The CDR3 spells CASRQYRGSGYTF. As DNA, the CDR3 is TGTGCCAGCAGACAGTACAGGGGGTCTGGCTACACCTTC.

The V and J genes are TRBV5-1 and TRBJ1-4; a possible D gene is TRBD1 (5 bases). The CDR3 has 16 residues. The germline V gene encodes CDR1 SGHRS and CDR2 YFSETQ. The V end was cut by 1 base, the J end by 5 bases, with 15 bases between. CDR3 coding DNA: TGCGCCAGCAGCTTGAATCACAGGTTAATGAATGAAAAACTGTTTTTT. It translates to CASSLNHRLMNEKLFF. The complete variable domain, with remaining parts taken from reference TRBV5-1 and TRBJ1-4, reads KAGVTQTPRYLIKTRGQQVTLSCSPISGHRSVSWYQQTPGQGLQFLFEYFSETQRNKGNFPGRFSGRQFSNSRSEMNVSTLELGDSALYLCASSLNHRLMNEKLFFGSGTQLSVL.

In its sample, this clone was seen once. The genes are TRBV19 and TRBJ2-3, with D maybe TRBD2 (6 bases). This CDR3 is built from 15 residues. The germline CDR1 and CDR2 sequences are LNHDA and SQIVND (reference sequence). V lost 4 bases and J 6 bases, leaving 17 bases between the germline ends. CDR3: CASSTLGLFEDTQYF. Written as DNA, the CDR3 is TGTGCCAGTAGTACGCTGGGACTCTTCGAGGATACGCAGTATTTT.

The rearrangement uses TRBV5-1 and TRBJ1-1, with 10 bases that match TRBD1. The V and J ends lost 6 bases and 1 base, in that order; junction bases with no gene match: 6. Germline V gene data show CDR1 as SGHRS and CDR2 as YFSETQ. The CDR3 length is 15 residues. The chain's CDR3 is CASTRTGGKNTEAFF. Here the CDR3 DNA reads TGCGCCAGCACGCGGACAGGGGGTAAGAACACTGAAGCTTTCTTT.

The sample holds one count of this clone. The chain joins TRBV10-3 to TRBJ2-2; D tentatively reads TRBD1 or TRBD2 (5 bases each). The V gene lost 6 bases and the J gene lost 3 bases, with 11 bases spanning the gap. Germline V gene sequence: CDR1 ENHRY, CDR2 SYGVKD. The CDR3 is 14 amino acids. CDR3 in DNA: TGTGCCATCAGGGGGGAAGAATACACCGGGGAGCTGTTTTTT. Its protein product is CAIRGEEYTGELFF.

This sequence joins TRBV30 and TRBJ1-2, with TRBD1 matching 7 bases. Germline V gene sequence: CDR1 GTSNPN, CDR2 SVGIG (reference sequence). With V trimmed by 8 bases and J by 4 bases, 16 bases remained unmatched. The CDR3 consists of 15 residues. CDR3 in amino acids: CAREEMIGTVYGYTF. The CDR3 DNA reads TGTGCCAGAGAAGAGATGATCGGGACAGTCTATGGCTACACCTTC.